This T cell receptor (beta chain) originates from a study of blood T cell repertoires in COVID-19. Background on the study: Nucleic acid was either cDNA or gDNA, and it came from T cells, B-cell-depleted T cells, or PBMCs.

As handled by the study authors: Quantification of nucleated cells was approximated via reference gene primer amplification. Here immunoSEQ multiplex PCR was the method, and the copy in TCRdb shows in-frame clones only, minus some. D and trimming come from the DNA, and the V and J calls and clone size come from that table. The sample includes under 350,000 clones, 80% to 90% of them seen just once. Germline CDR1 SQVTM, CDR2 ANQGSEA. Between the trimmed V and J ends, which lost 1 base and 1 base, there was a span of 4 bases. The CDR3 runs 12 residues. The rearrangement uses TRBV29-1 and TRBJ1-1; D unresolved. The sample taken for sequencing was peripheral blood. This receptor was identified in a man aged 35 to 55 with acute or convalescent COVID-19. The CDR3 protein is CSVEAQNTEAFF. As DNA, the CDR3 is TGCAGCGTTGAAGCCCAGAACACTGAAGCTTTCTTT. The complete variable domain, with remaining parts taken from reference TRBV29-1 and TRBJ1-1, reads SAVISQKPSRDICQRGTSLTIQCQVDSQVTMMFWYRQQPGQSLTLIATANQGSEATYESGFVIDKFPISRPNLTFSTLTVSNMSPEDSSIYLCSVEAQNTEAFFGQGTRLTVV.